By share, the clone carrying this T cell receptor beta chain ranks as medium-sized. Antigen specificity is unknown. This entry is derived from a study of CD4 T cell repertoires in COVID-19. The wider study: Relabeled CFSE-low cells, IL-2-expanded for about nine days, met spikes from other coronaviruses.

V was shortened by 3 bases and J by 3 bases, with 10 bases between the two germline ends. Germline V gene data show CDR1 as KGHDR and CDR2 as SFDVKD. This CDR3 has 14 residues. Mild-to-severe COVID-19 survivors were the donors. Study-level results: Some SARS-CoV-2 clonotypes, between about 6.5 and 28%, recurred in SARS-CoV and/or HKU1 cultures.

Libraries were prepared by immunoSEQ multiplex PCR; TCRdb keeps only in-frame clonotypes and omits some of them. The sample carries about 1,700 clones, roughly 16% recorded once. The chain uses TRBV24-1 and TRBJ1-2; D may be TRBD1 (5 bases). The clonotype originates from a human donor who had COVID-19. The source was memory CD4+ T cells, cultured in vitro, collected after recovery from COVID-19. CDR3 nucleotide sequence: TGTGCCACCAGTGATCGGGGCCCCTACTATGGCTACACCTTC. As protein: CATSDRGPYYGYTF.